Each of the 27 T cell receptor beta chains below was sequenced from the same sample in a study of T cell responses to AZD1222 COVID-19 vaccine. Clones were sequenced by immunoSEQ multiplex PCR, and TCRdb holds only the in-frame ones, with some missing. The table shows about 120,000 clones, with about 85% occurring only once. Specimen: peripheral blood, collected on day 0 of AZD1222 vaccination. The source of these receptors is an adult in good health.

The V gene is TRBV18, the J gene TRBJ2-5; 7 nucleotides match TRBD2. Germline V CDR1 and CDR2: KGHSH, LQKENI. The trim removed 1 base at V and 2 bases at J, leaving 10 bases unmatched. The CDR3 is 17 amino acids. CDR3 sequence (DNA): TGTGCCAGCTCACCACAGGTGGCTAGCGGTCCACAAGAGACCCAGTACTTC. The encoded protein is CASSPQVASGPQETQYF.

The chain joins TRBV5-1 to TRBJ2-7; 8 bases are shared with TRBD1. V trimming: 2 bases; J trimming: 5 bases; junction bases outside the gene matches: 12. CDR1 is SGHRS and CDR2 is YFSETQ in the germline V gene. The CDR3 runs to 16 residues. CDR3 residues: CASSLSPDRVSHEQYF. As DNA, the CDR3 is TGCGCCAGCAGCTTATCACCGGACAGGGTTAGTCACGAGCAGTACTTC. The full variable domain, rest sourced from reference TRBV5-1 and TRBJ2-7, is KAGVTQTPRYLIKTRGQQVTLSCSPISGHRSVSWYQQTPGQGLQFLFEYFSETQRNKGNFPGRFSGRQFSNSRSEMNVSTLELGDSALYLCASSLSPDRVSHEQYFGPGTRLTVT.

V usage is TRBV27 and J usage is TRBJ1-5; D is uncertain. Germline CDR1 reads MNHEY; CDR2 reads SMNVEV (reference sequence). Trimming took 5 bases from V and 4 from J, leaving 12 bases between them. The CDR3 runs to 14 residues. The CDR3 protein is CASSRTVRNQPQHF. The CDR3 DNA follows: TGTGCCAGCAGTAGGACGGTGCGTAATCAGCCCCAGCATTTT.

This clone appeared a single time. J is TRBJ1-1 and V is TRBV5-1; TRBD1 might be the D (6 bases). CDR1 and CDR2 (germline): SGHRS, YFSETQ. V lost 6 bases and J 1 base, leaving 16 bases between the germline ends. This CDR3 is 15 amino acids long. The CDR3 coding sequence is TGCGCCAGCAACAACTTGGGGGCTGGGAACACTGAAGCTTTCTTT. Translation gives CASNNLGAGNTEAFF.

This chain links TRBV4-3 with TRBJ2-7, with unresolved D. The germline CDR1 and CDR2 sequences are LGHNA and YSLEER. V was clipped by 1 base and J by 7 bases, with 11 bases between them. CDR3 length: 13 residues. The CDR3 loop reads CASSQGLTREQYF. In nucleotides, the CDR3 is TGCGCCAGCAGCCAAGGTTTAACTCGGGAGCAGTACTTC.

This clone was detected once. This chain uses TRBV7-9 with TRBJ2-7; a weak D match, TRBD1 (7 bases). This CDR3 is built from 16 residues. CDR1 SEHNR and CDR2 FQNEAQ come from the germline V gene (reference sequence). Trimming left V 5 bases short and J 5 bases short, with 22 bases between. DNA of the CDR3: TGTGCCAGCAGCGACCTCGGAGGGGGCGTGACGCACGAGCAGTACTTC. This translates into CASSDLGGGVTHEQYF. The full variable domain, rest sourced from reference TRBV7-9 and TRBJ2-7, is DTGVSQNPRHKITKRGQNVTFRCDPISEHNRLYWYRQTLGQGPEFLTYFQNEAQLEKSRLLSDRFSAERPKGSFSTLEIQRTEQGDSAMYLCASSDLGGGVTHEQYFGPGTRLTVT.

This chain joins TRBV4-1 and TRBJ2-3; the match to TRBD2 covers 10 bases. Germline CDR1 is MGHRA and CDR2 is YSYEKL. The CDR3 is 18 amino acids. With 1 base clipped from V and 6 bases from J, the junction kept 13 bases outside the gene matches. CDR3 in amino acids: CASSQASSSGGSADTQYF. CDR3 in DNA: TGCGCCAGCAGCCAAGCGTCATCTAGCGGGGGTTCAGCGGATACGCAGTATTTT.

The chain links TRBV28 to TRBJ2-5, with D perhaps matching TRBD1 (6 bases). This CDR3 is 13 amino acids long. Per the germline V gene, CDR1 is MDHEN and CDR2 is SYDVKM. Between the trimmed V and J ends, which lost 5 bases and 1 base, there was a span of 8 bases. The CDR3 DNA is TGTGCCAGCAGTCACAGGGCCCAAGAGACCCAGTACTTC. It translates to CASSHRAQETQYF.

CDR3 amino acids: CASSAGTGQEQYF. CDR3 DNA sequence: TGTGCCAGCAGCGCAGGGACAGGACAAGAGCAGTACTTC. This sequence joins TRBV5-4 and TRBJ2-7, with 8 bases matching TRBD1. V shed 4 bases, J shed 7 bases, and the junction held 7 bases outside the gene matches. The germline CDR1 and CDR2 sequences are SGHNT and YYREEE (reference sequence). The CDR3 is made up of 13 amino acids.

The V gene is TRBV28, the J gene TRBJ1-5, with 7 bases identical to TRBD1. The junction had 5 bases not matched to a gene; V was cut back by 3 bases and J by 3 bases. Germline loops: CDR1 MDHEN, CDR2 SYDVKM. This CDR3 spans 15 amino acids. CDR3 loop: CASSLEGQYNQPQHF. The CDR3 coding sequence is TGTGCCAGCAGTTTGGAGGGACAGTACAATCAGCCCCAGCATTTT. Full variable domain (remainder filled in from reference TRBV28 and TRBJ1-5): DVKVTQSSRYLVKRTGEKVFLECVQDMDHENMFWYRQDPGLGLRLIYFSYDVKMKEKGDIPEGYSVSREKKERFSLILESASTNQTSMYLCASSLEGQYNQPQHFGDGTRLSIL.

The V call is TRBV3-1 (or the pseudogene TRBV3-2), the J call TRBJ1-2, with D possibly matching TRBD1 (5 bases). Germline V gene sequence: CDR1 LGHDT, CDR2 YNNKEL (reference sequence). V lost 0 bases and J lost 14, with 13 bases in between. This CDR3 is built from 12 residues. Here the CDR3 DNA reads TGTGCCAGCAGCCAAGATCGCGGGGCCGAAACCTTC. Amino acid sequence: CASSQDRGAETF.

The rearrangement uses TRBV5-4 and TRBJ2-7; TRBD2 agrees at 8 bases. V shed 4 bases and J 6 bases; nucleotides not matched to a gene: 9. The germline CDR1 and CDR2 sequences are SGHNT and YYREEE (reference sequence). This CDR3 has 14 amino acids. In DNA, the CDR3 is TGTGCCAGCAGCCCCGGGAGGGGGGGCGCCGAGCAGTACTTC. Translating gives CASSPGRGGAEQYF. Variable domain in full (rest from reference TRBV5-4 and TRBJ2-7): ETGVTQSPTHLIKTRGQQVTLRCSSQSGHNTVSWYQQALGQGPQFIFQYYREEENGRGNFPPRFSGLQFPNYSSELNVNALELDDSALYLCASSPGRGGAEQYFGPGTRLTVT.

The chain links TRBV19 to TRBJ2-3; weak D call: TRBD2 (7 bases). CDR3 size: 13 residues. Germline V gene data show CDR1 as LNHDA and CDR2 as SQIVND (reference sequence). The V end was cut by 7 bases, the J end by 5 bases, with 13 bases between. DNA for the CDR3: TGTGCCAGTATAGGGGGGGCTGGAGATACGCAGTATTTT. Translated, it gives CASIGGAGDTQYF.

V is TRBV7-2 and J is TRBJ2-5; the D gene is possibly TRBD1 (5 bases). Looked up from germline, CDR1 is SGHTA and CDR2 is FQGNSA. V lost 0 bases and J 0 bases, leaving 5 bases between the germline ends. The CDR3 contains 14 residues. The CDR3 here is CASSLAGDQETQYF. Here the CDR3 DNA reads TGTGCCAGCAGCTTAGCAGGGGACCAAGAGACCCAGTACTTC.

J is TRBJ2-7 and V is TRBV28, with a tentative D call TRBD1 (5 bases). The germline V gene has CDR1 MDHEN and CDR2 SYDVKM. CDR3 length: 17 residues. The V and J ends lost 1 base and 2 bases respectively, with 18 bases between them. The CDR3 region has the DNA TGTGCCAGCAGTTTATTAGTGGGGCCAACCTATGCCTACGAGCAGTACTTC. Translated, it gives CASSLLVGPTYAYEQYF.

There are a few counts of this clone. V gene TRBV4-1 combines with J gene TRBJ2-5; 8 bases are shared with TRBD2. CDR3 length: 15 amino acids. The junction had 6 bases not matched to a gene; V was cut back by 2 bases and J by 4 bases. Per germline, CDR1 MGHRA and CDR2 YSYEKL. The CDR3 nucleotides read TGCGCCAGCAGCCAAACGTGGGCGGGGGGAGAGACCCAGTACTTC. Translated: CASSQTWAGGETQYF.

The rearrangement uses TRBV5-1 and TRBJ1-3; 7 bases fit TRBD1. CDR1 SGHRS and CDR2 YFSETQ come from the germline V gene. Trimming at V came to 4 bases and at J to 3 bases, leaving 4 bases not matched to a gene. The CDR3 is 14 amino acids. CDR3 region: CASSGRGNGNTIYF. As DNA, the CDR3 is TGCGCCAGCAGCGGCAGGGGGAATGGAAACACCATATATTTT.

The chain uses TRBV4-2 and TRBJ2-1, with TRBD1 identical over 10 bases. In germline, CDR1 is LGHNA, CDR2 YNFKEQ. This CDR3 has 15 residues. The V gene end was trimmed by 4 bases and the J gene end by 5 bases; junction bases not matched to a gene: 5. The CDR3, as DNA: TGTGCCAGCAGCCCCGGGACAGGGGAAGACAATGAGCAGTTCTTC. Translating it yields CASSPGTGEDNEQFF.

V gene TRBV6-6 combines with J gene TRBJ1-6, with 12 positions matching TRBD1. The trim removed 11 bases at V and 10 bases at J, leaving 9 bases unmatched. The CDR3 loop spans 14 amino acids. Germline V gene data show CDR1 as MNHNY and CDR2 as SVGAGI (reference sequence). CDR3: CASSRDRGQSPLHF. CDR3 sequence (DNA): TGTGCCTCAAGCCGGGACAGGGGGCAATCACCCCTCCACTTT.

This rearrangement joins TRBV28 to TRBJ2-2; no clear D gene. Trimming left V 10 bases short and J 6 bases short, with 15 bases between. The CDR3 runs 13 residues. Per the germline V gene, CDR1 is MDHEN and CDR2 is SYDVKM. CDR3 nucleotide sequence: TGTGCCACCTTCCAAAGTCGGGCCGGGGAGCTGTTTTTT. Residues: CATFQSRAGELFF.

The chain uses TRBV2 and TRBJ1-6; D is unclear. The CDR3 is 13 residues long. Germline CDR1 and CDR2: SNHLY and FYNNEI. Trimming left V 3 bases short and J 7 bases short, with 7 bases between. The chain's CDR3 is CASSDKQNSPLHF. DNA of the CDR3: TGTGCCAGCAGTGATAAGCAGAATTCACCCCTCCACTTT.

The V call is TRBV7-2, the J call TRBJ1-5, with TRBD1 as a possible D gene (5 bases). Per the germline V gene, CDR1 is SGHTA and CDR2 is FQGNSA. The ends were cut back, 8 bases at V and 3 bases at J, with 11 bases in the middle. The CDR3 covers 13 residues. The CDR3 DNA sequence: TGTGCCAGCGGGACTCACTACAATCAGCCCCAGCATTTT. It yields the protein CASGTHYNQPQHF.

The V call is TRBV6-6, the J call TRBJ2-1; 10 bases are a match to TRBD2. The germline gives CDR1 MNHNY, CDR2 SVGAGI (reference sequence). Trimming removed 2 bases from V and 7 bases from J; junction bases left unmatched: 5. This CDR3 comprises 15 residues. The DNA for the CDR3 is TGTGCCAGCAGTTACATCAGCGGGAGGGGGAATGAGCAGTTCTTC. It is translated as CASSYISGRGNEQFF.

CDR3 nucleotide sequence: TGCGCCAGCAGCCAAGAAGCAGGGGGTCGTCCCTACGAGCAGTACTTC. It translates to CASSQEAGGRPYEQYF. This chain uses TRBV4-1 with TRBJ2-7; 7 bases align to TRBD1. This CDR3 contains 16 residues. Trimming at V came to 0 bases and at J to 2 bases, leaving 7 bases not matched to a gene. The germline CDR1 and CDR2 sequences are MGHRA and YSYEKL.

The chain employs TRBV5-1 and TRBJ1-1; D ambiguous. Germline lookup yields CDR1 SGHRS and CDR2 YFSETQ. With 7 bases removed from V and 1 base from J, the gap between germline ends came to 11 bases. The CDR3 totals 13 residues. CDR3 sequence: CASSNWGNTEAFF. Here the CDR3 DNA reads TGCGCCAGCTCGAATTGGGGGAACACTGAAGCTTTCTTT.

V usage is TRBV7-9 and J usage is TRBJ1-2; D unclear. With 2 bases removed from V and 8 bases from J, the gap between germline ends came to 15 bases. The germline CDR1 and CDR2 sequences are SEHNR and FQNEAQ (reference sequence). This CDR3 is built from 14 residues. The CDR3 DNA sequence: TGTGCCAGCAGCTTAAGTCCGGGGAGAAACGGCTACACCTTC. It yields the protein CASSLSPGRNGYTF.

The V gene is TRBV30, the J gene TRBJ1-5, with 9 nucleotides matching TRBD1. The CDR3 is made up of 15 amino acids. Germline V gene data show CDR1 as GTSNPN and CDR2 as SVGIG (reference sequence). The V and J ends lost 0 bases and 5 bases, in that order; junction bases with no gene match: 5. CDR3 loop: CAWSVNRGRYQPQHF. DNA of the CDR3: TGTGCCTGGAGTGTAAACAGGGGGCGATATCAGCCCCAGCATTTT.